The clone carrying this T cell receptor beta chain occurred once. The antigen is undetermined. This sample was taken from a study of T cell responses to AZD1222 COVID-19 vaccine. Study-wide context: Both about-4-week and about-12-week second-dose recipients were combined. General observations from the study: White British ancestry dominated among donors, who included more females, and clonal diversity was possibly underestimated. The CD4 TCRs associated with vaccination extended across spike and predominated at 160-218 and 743-854. Regions left unmutated in variants are reportedly the target of nearly half of spike-specific TCRs.

TCRdb keeps only in-frame clones here, not all; method: immunoSEQ multiplex PCR. This table holds 98,000 or so clones, 75% to 90% found once. The ends were cut back, 0 bases at V and 4 bases at J, with 10 bases in the middle. Germline values: CDR1 SGHRS, CDR2 YFSETQ. This CDR3 has 14 residues. The sequence came from an adult in good health. Material: peripheral blood, obtained on day 0 of AZD1222 vaccination. The chain links TRBV5-1 to TRBJ1-1; D ambiguous. CDR3 region: CASSLAQVGTEAFF. The CDR3 coding sequence is TGCGCCAGCAGCTTGGCCCAGGTAGGCACTGAAGCTTTCTTT.